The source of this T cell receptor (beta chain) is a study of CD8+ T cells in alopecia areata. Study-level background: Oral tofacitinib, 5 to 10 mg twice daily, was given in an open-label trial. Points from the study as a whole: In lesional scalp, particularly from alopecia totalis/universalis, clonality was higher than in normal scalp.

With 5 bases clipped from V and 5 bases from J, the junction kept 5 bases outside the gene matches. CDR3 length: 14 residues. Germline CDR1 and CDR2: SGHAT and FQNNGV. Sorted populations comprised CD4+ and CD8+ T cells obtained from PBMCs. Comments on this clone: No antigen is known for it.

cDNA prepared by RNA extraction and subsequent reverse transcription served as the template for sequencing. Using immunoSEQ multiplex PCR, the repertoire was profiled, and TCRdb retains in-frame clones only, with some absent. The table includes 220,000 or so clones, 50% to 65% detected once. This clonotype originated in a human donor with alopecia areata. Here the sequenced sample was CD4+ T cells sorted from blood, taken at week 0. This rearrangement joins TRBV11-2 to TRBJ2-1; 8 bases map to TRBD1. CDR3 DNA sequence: TGTGCCAGCAGCGGGACAGGTAGAGACAATGAGCAGTTCTTC. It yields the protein CASSGTGRDNEQFF. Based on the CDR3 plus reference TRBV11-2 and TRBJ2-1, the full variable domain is EAGVAQSPRYKIIEKRQSVAFWCNPISGHATLYWYQQILGQGPKLLIQFQNNGVVDDSQLPKDRFSAERLKGVDSTLKIQPAKLEDSAVYLCASSGTGRDNEQFFGPGTRLTVL.